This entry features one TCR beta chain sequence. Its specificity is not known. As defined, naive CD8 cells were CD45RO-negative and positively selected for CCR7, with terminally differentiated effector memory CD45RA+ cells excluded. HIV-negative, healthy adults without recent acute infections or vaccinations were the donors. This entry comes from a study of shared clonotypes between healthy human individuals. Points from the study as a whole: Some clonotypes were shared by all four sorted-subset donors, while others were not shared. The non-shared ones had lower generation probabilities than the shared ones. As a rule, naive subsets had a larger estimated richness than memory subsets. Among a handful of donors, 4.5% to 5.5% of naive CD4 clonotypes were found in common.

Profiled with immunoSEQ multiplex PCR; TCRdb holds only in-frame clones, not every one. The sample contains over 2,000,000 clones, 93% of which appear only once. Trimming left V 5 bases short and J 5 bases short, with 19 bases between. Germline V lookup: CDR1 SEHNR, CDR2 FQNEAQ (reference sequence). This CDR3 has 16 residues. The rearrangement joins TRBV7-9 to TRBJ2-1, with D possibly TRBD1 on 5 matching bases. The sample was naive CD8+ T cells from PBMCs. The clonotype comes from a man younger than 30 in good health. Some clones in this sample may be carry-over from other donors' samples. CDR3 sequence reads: CASSRVGLPAHNEQFF. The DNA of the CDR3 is TGTGCCAGCAGCCGCGTGGGGCTACCCGCTCACAATGAGCAGTTCTTC. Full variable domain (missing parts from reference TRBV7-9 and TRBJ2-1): DTGVSQNPRHKITKRGQNVTFRCDPISEHNRLYWYRQTLGQGPEFLTYFQNEAQLEKSRLLSDRFSAERPKGSFSTLEIQRTEQGDSAMYLCASSRVGLPAHNEQFFGPGTRLTVL.